The 30 T cell receptor beta chains given below trace back to one sample, sequenced in a study of immune evolution from preneoplasia to lung adenocarcinoma. TCRdb keeps only in-frame clones here, not all; method: immunoSEQ multiplex PCR. The data contain 6,000 to 8,000 clones, around 77% of them singletons. Material for sequencing was FFPE adjacent normal lung tissue. The receptors shown here come from a person aged 70 to 85 with lung adenocarcinoma.

CDR3 residues: CASSERRGGTDTQYF. CDR3 nucleotides: TGTGCCAGCAGTGAGCGGAGAGGGGGGACAGATACGCAGTATTTT. The gene calls are TRBV6-4 and TRBJ2-3; the D gene could be TRBD1 or TRBD2 (6 bases each). Trimming pared 3 bases from V and 3 bases from J, leaving 13 bases between. The CDR3 is 15 residues long. Germline V gene sequence: CDR1 MRHNA, CDR2 SNTAGT.

V and J are TRBV28 and TRBJ1-1; a weak D match, TRBD1 (5 bases). Germline values: CDR1 MDHEN, CDR2 SYDVKM. The ends were cut back, 2 bases at V and 1 base at J, with 8 bases in the middle. This CDR3 contains 14 residues. As DNA, the CDR3 is TGTGCCAGCAGTTTACTGACAGCGAACACTGAAGCTTTCTTT. Translation: CASSLLTANTEAFF.

The chain uses TRBV18 and TRBJ1-1; D is perhaps TRBD1 (5 bases). V was shortened by 4 bases and J by 11 bases, with 14 bases between the two germline ends. The CDR3 totals 12 residues. The V gene's germline CDR1 is KGHSH and CDR2 LQKENI. This chain's CDR3 is CASSREQGRAFF. The CDR3 DNA reads as TGTGCCAGCTCACGGGAGCAGGGTCGGGCTTTCTTT.

V and J are TRBV19 and TRBJ2-7; D possibly uses TRBD1 or TRBD2 (5 bases each). Germline values: CDR1 LNHDA, CDR2 SQIVND (reference sequence). Trimming cost V 5 bases and J 3 bases, with 14 bases left between them. CDR3 length equals 14 residues. The CDR3 nucleotides read TGTGCCAGTAGTCCCCGGGACGGGGACTACGAGCAGTACTTC. Amino acid sequence: CASSPRDGDYEQYF.

The chain recombines TRBV7-9 with TRBJ1-1, with D possibly TRBD1 on 5 matching bases. The CDR3 is made up of 14 amino acids. Germline CDR1 SEHNR, CDR2 FQNEAQ (reference sequence). V lost 6 bases and J 1 base, leaving 12 bases between the germline ends. CDR3 region: CASRGTGGNTEAFF. The CDR3 bases are TGTGCCAGCAGGGGGACGGGGGGGAACACTGAAGCTTTCTTT. The full variable domain, its missing parts supplied by reference TRBV7-9 and TRBJ1-1, is DTGVSQNPRHKITKRGQNVTFRCDPISEHNRLYWYRQTLGQGPEFLTYFQNEAQLEKSRLLSDRFSAERPKGSFSTLEIQRTEQGDSAMYLCASRGTGGNTEAFFGQGTRLTVV.

The chain joins TRBV29-1 to TRBJ2-7; 7 bases are shared with TRBD1. The germline V gene encodes CDR1 SQVTM and CDR2 ANQGSEA. The CDR3 runs to 11 residues. The V and J ends lost 6 bases and 6 bases, in that order; junction bases with no gene match: 5. CDR3 DNA: TGCAGCGTAGAAACAGGGGTCGAGCAGTACTTC. This encodes CSVETGVEQYF.

The V gene is TRBV18, the J gene TRBJ2-7; D may be TRBD1 (5 bases). Germline CDR1 is KGHSH and CDR2 is LQKENI. Trimming removed 1 base from V and 4 bases from J, with 11 bases in between. The CDR3 extends over 14 amino acids. This CDR3 reads CASSPQNSGYEQYF. The CDR3 coding sequence is TGTGCCAGCTCACCACAGAACTCAGGGTACGAGCAGTACTTC.

The table lists this clone with a count of one. The rearrangement uses TRBV11-2 and TRBJ2-2; D ambiguous. Trimming pared 5 bases from V and 0 bases from J, leaving 4 bases between. The CDR3 totals 13 residues. Germline CDR1 is SGHAT and CDR2 is FQNNGV. The CDR3: CASSETNTGELFF. The CDR3 DNA is TGTGCCAGCAGCGAAACGAACACCGGGGAGCTGTTTTTT.

This chain uses TRBV5-1 with TRBJ1-2, with D hard to call. Germline V gene data show CDR1 as SGHRS and CDR2 as YFSETQ. Trimming stripped 0 bases from V and 8 bases from J, with 14 bases between. The CDR3 runs 14 residues. DNA of the CDR3: TGCGCCAGCAGCTTGGGCCGGCCGACCGAGGGCTACACCTTC. Its protein is CASSLGRPTEGYTF.

The rearrangement links TRBV18 to TRBJ1-5, with D uncertain. Trimming shortened V by 2 bases and J by 0 bases, and 8 bases separated the two germline ends. The germline V gene has CDR1 KGHSH and CDR2 LQKENI. This CDR3 has 15 amino acids. In nucleotides, the CDR3 is TGTGCCAGCTCACCATTGCAGGATAGCAATCAGCCCCAGCATTTT. Translation: CASSPLQDSNQPQHF.

This chain joins TRBV10-3 and TRBJ1-1; the D is unclear. V was clipped by 2 bases and J by 1 base, with 5 bases between them. Germline loops: CDR1 ENHRY, CDR2 SYGVKD. The CDR3 spans 13 residues. CDR3: CAISEQENTEAFF. In DNA, the CDR3 is TGTGCCATCAGTGAGCAGGAGAACACTGAAGCTTTCTTT.

V and J are TRBV19 and TRBJ1-1; TRBD1 matches 8 bases. V shed 7 bases, J shed 4 bases, and the junction held 11 bases outside the gene matches. The CDR3 is made up of 15 amino acids. Germline V CDR1 and CDR2: LNHDA, SQIVND (reference sequence). In DNA form, the CDR3 reads TGTGCCAGTACCTCCCAGGGGGCTTGGGGCACTGAAGCTTTCTTT. Its protein product is CASTSQGAWGTEAFF.

The chain joins TRBV14 to TRBJ1-4; D is ambiguous. The CDR3 extends over 16 amino acids. Germline lookup yields CDR1 SGHDN and CDR2 FVKESK. With 0 bases removed from V and 5 bases from J, the gap between germline ends came to 13 bases. The CDR3 here is CASSQDFGTGNEKLFF. The CDR3 bases are TGTGCCAGCAGCCAAGATTTCGGCACGGGGAATGAAAAACTGTTTTTT.

The chain combines TRBV7-6 with TRBJ2-3; no clear D gene. V lost 3 bases and J 5 bases, leaving 6 bases between the germline ends. CDR3 length equals 12 residues. Germline CDR1 SGHVS, CDR2 FNYEAQ. The DNA of the CDR3 is TGTGCCAGCAGCTTTCAGAGAGATACGCAGTATTTT. It encodes CASSFQRDTQYF.

This clone was detected only a few times. The rearrangement joins TRBV18 to TRBJ2-1; 9 nucleotides align to TRBD2. There are 15 residues in the CDR3. The J segment lost 5 bases and the V segment lost 1 base, leaving 3 bases of the junction unmatched. Germline V gene data show CDR1 as KGHSH and CDR2 as LQKENI. The DNA of the CDR3 is TGTGCCAGCTCACCACTAGCGGGGGCAAACAATGAGCAGTTCTTC. The encoded protein is CASSPLAGANNEQFF.

The V call is TRBV5-1, the J call TRBJ1-5, with 9 bases matching TRBD1. The CDR3 extends over 16 amino acids. Unmatched junction bases numbered 8, after V lost 0 bases and J lost 7 bases. Germline lookup yields CDR1 SGHRS and CDR2 YFSETQ. The CDR3 protein is CASSLEGTGTGQPQHF. The CDR3 bases are TGCGCCAGCAGCTTGGAAGGGACAGGGACAGGGCAGCCCCAGCATTTT.

The genes are TRBV19 and TRBJ1-2; 9 bases agree with TRBD1. The CDR3 is 13 amino acids. V gave up 6 bases and J gave up 6 bases; unmatched junction bases: 5. Per the germline V gene, CDR1 is LNHDA and CDR2 is SQIVND (reference sequence). The DNA of the CDR3 is TGTGCCAGTAGCCCGGACAGGGGTAATGGCTACACCTTC. As protein: CASSPDRGNGYTF.

The chain links TRBV6-5 to TRBJ2-7, with D unclear. Trimming pared 0 bases from V and 2 bases from J, leaving 11 bases between. Germline CDR1 is MNHEY and CDR2 is SVGAGI. The CDR3 runs 15 residues. CDR3 nucleotides: TGTGCCAGCAGTTACTCGTTGACGGATCCCTACGAGCAGTACTTC. Protein sequence: CASSYSLTDPYEQYF.

The rearrangement links TRBV7-9 to TRBJ1-6, with a possible D match to TRBD1 (5 bases). Germline-derived CDR1 and CDR2 are SEHNR and FQNEAQ (reference sequence). Deletions cut 2 bases from V and 7 bases from J, with 9 bases between. The CDR3 length is 14 residues. In nucleotides, the CDR3 is TGTGCCAGCAGCTTAATCCAGGGAAATTCACCCCTCCACTTT. This gives the protein CASSLIQGNSPLHF.

DNA for the CDR3: TGTGCCAGCAGCGATATCTCTGGGGCCAACGTCCTGACTTTC. The encoded protein is CASSDISGANVLTF. The chain joins TRBV7-9 to TRBJ2-6; D call uncertain. With 5 bases removed from V and 0 bases from J, the gap between germline ends came to 5 bases. The germline gives CDR1 SEHNR, CDR2 FQNEAQ (reference sequence). This CDR3 comprises 14 residues. Together with reference TRBV7-9 and TRBJ2-6, the CDR3 gives the full variable domain: DTGVSQNPRHKITKRGQNVTFRCDPISEHNRLYWYRQTLGQGPEFLTYFQNEAQLEKSRLLSDRFSAERPKGSFSTLEIQRTEQGDSAMYLCASSDISGANVLTFGAGSRLTVL.

This chain links TRBV6-5 with TRBJ2-3; TRBD1 matches 7 bases. V gave up 6 bases and J gave up 2 bases; unmatched junction bases: 8. This CDR3 has 15 residues. Germline V gene lookup returns CDR1 MNHEY and CDR2 SVGAGI. The CDR3, as DNA: TGTGCCAGCAGGTCCGGAACAGGGGTCACAGATACGCAGTATTTT. This sequence encodes CASRSGTGVTDTQYF.

The V and J genes are TRBV6-5 and TRBJ2-3; D is unclear. V lost 8 bases and J 3 bases, leaving 9 bases between the germline ends. The CDR3 sequence is 12 residues long. CDR1 is MNHEY and CDR2 is SVGAGI in the germline V gene. In nucleotides, the CDR3 is TGTGCCAGCCGCCGAGAAACAGATACGCAGTATTTT. It yields the protein CASRRETDTQYF.

V gene TRBV6-1 combines with J gene TRBJ1-2, with TRBD1 identical over 8 bases. CDR1 and CDR2 (germline): MNHNS, SASEGT. The ends lost 7 bases at V and 4 bases at J; junction bases unmatched: 11. CDR3 size: 15 residues. The CDR3 is CASNSPDRASYGYTF. The CDR3 bases are TGTGCCAGCAACAGTCCGGACAGGGCCTCCTATGGCTACACCTTC.

This rearrangement joins TRBV7-9 to TRBJ2-7; D possibly matches TRBD1 or TRBD2 (5 bases each). There are 13 residues in the CDR3. Germline V CDR1 and CDR2: SEHNR, FQNEAQ (reference sequence). Trimming cost V 3 bases and J 3 bases, with 9 bases left between them. The CDR3 here is CASSFGDGYEQYF. The CDR3 nucleotides are TGTGCCAGCAGCTTTGGGGACGGCTACGAGCAGTACTTC.

The chain employs TRBV7-2 and TRBJ1-2; 9 bases agree with TRBD1. V shed 3 bases and J 8 bases; nucleotides not matched to a gene: 10. Germline CDR1 and CDR2: SGHTA and FQGNSA. The CDR3 spans 15 residues. The CDR3 loop reads CASSFGDRVFYGYTF. CDR3 sequence (DNA): TGTGCCAGCAGCTTTGGGGACAGGGTCTTCTACGGCTACACCTTC.

This chain connects TRBV28 to TRBJ1-2; the match to TRBD1 covers 7 bases. J lost 5 bases, V lost 4 bases, and 16 bases had no gene match. This CDR3 has 17 amino acids. Germline CDR1 reads MDHEN; CDR2 reads SYDVKM. The CDR3 region is CASSYRLGEGAKYGYTF. In nucleotides, the CDR3 is TGTGCCAGCAGTTATCGTCTCGGTGAGGGGGCAAAGTATGGCTACACCTTC.

The V gene is TRBV10-3, the J gene TRBJ1-2; TRBD1 matches 8 bases. Per germline, CDR1 ENHRY and CDR2 SYGVKD. Trimming cost V 5 bases and J 4 bases; bases outside gene matches: 3. The CDR3 loop spans 13 amino acids. The CDR3 DNA sequence: TGTGCCATCAGTCCCGACAGGGGCTATGGCTACACCTTC. Its translation: CAISPDRGYGYTF.

The chain couples TRBV28 to TRBJ1-1; D unresolved. Germline loops: CDR1 MDHEN, CDR2 SYDVKM. V lost 4 bases and J 3 bases, leaving 18 bases between the germline ends. CDR3 length equals 16 residues. The CDR3: CASSSPSAVPDTEAFF. The CDR3 nucleotides read TGTGCCAGCAGTTCCCCTTCGGCCGTCCCGGACACTGAAGCTTTCTTT. Variable domain in full (rest from reference TRBV28 and TRBJ1-1): DVKVTQSSRYLVKRTGEKVFLECVQDMDHENMFWYRQDPGLGLRLIYFSYDVKMKEKGDIPEGYSVSREKKERFSLILESASTNQTSMYLCASSSPSAVPDTEAFFGQGTRLTVV.

This chain links TRBV2 with TRBJ1-5; weak D call: TRBD1 (5 bases). The CDR3 length is 13 residues. Germline assignment: CDR1 SNHLY and CDR2 FYNNEI. V dropped 5 bases and J dropped 6 bases, with 11 bases sitting between them. CDR3 protein: CASSFRVAQPQHF. CDR3 in DNA: TGTGCCAGCAGTTTCAGGGTGGCTCAGCCCCAGCATTTT.

This clone was observed once. The V call is TRBV11-2, the J call TRBJ2-7, with D possibly being TRBD1 or TRBD2 (7 bases each). This CDR3 is built from 16 residues. Trimming took off 1 base at V and 4 bases at J, with 17 bases between the two ends. From germline, CDR1 is SGHAT and CDR2 FQNNGV. CDR3 DNA sequence: TGTGCCAGCAGCTTAGCATTTGGGCAGGGGGGGTACGAGCAGTACTTC. This codes for CASSLAFGQGGYEQYF. Together with reference TRBV11-2 and TRBJ2-7, the CDR3 gives the full variable domain: EAGVAQSPRYKIIEKRQSVAFWCNPISGHATLYWYQQILGQGPKLLIQFQNNGVVDDSQLPKDRFSAERLKGVDSTLKIQPAKLEDSAVYLCASSLAFGQGGYEQYFGPGTRLTVT.